This T cell receptor (beta chain) is drawn from a study of blood T cells in healthy people across ages. For the second PCR, which ran for about 7 to 12 cycles, a sample-barcoded 5' primer and a J-beta primer mix were used. A template-switch adaptor containing 12 random nucleotides labeled each cDNA molecule. A single record per CDR3 protein comes from TCRdb applying MiXCR to the 5' RACE reads. Here the sample spans some 940,000 distinct CDR3 sequences, 25% to 35% being singletons. The CDR3 is made up of 15 amino acids. V lost 5 bases and J lost 2, with 13 bases in between. CDR1 is DFQATT and CDR2 is SNEGSKA in the germline V gene (reference sequence). Investigators took about 10 milliliters of peripheral blood from every donor. These data were likewise used in another study, on T cells of mothers and their children. That investigation notes: Second-PCR primer M1S introduced sample barcodes and 2-4 random nucleotides. The search for persistent microchimeric T cell clones detected none.

This receptor was obtained from a woman aged 40 to 49 in good health. The gene calls are TRBV20-1 and TRBJ1-6; tentative D call: TRBD1 (6 bases). The sequencing sample was made of blood. The CDR3 sequence: CSAPSGAAYNSPLHF. The DNA for the CDR3 is TGCAGTGCTCCTTCGGGGGCGGCCTATAATTCACCCCTCCACTTT.